The 25 T cell receptor beta chains given below trace back to one sample, sequenced in a study of Ad26.COV2.S vaccination and SARS-CoV-2 variants. Assay: immunoSEQ multiplex PCR; the TCRdb copy retains only in-frame clones and omits some. The sample has around 320,000 clones, roughly 80% seen once. Regarding treatment: approximately 18 received Ad26.COV2.S at low or high dose, single or two shots; 5 received placebo; per-sample allocation not given. Samples were taken on day 63 after the first vaccine or placebo injection. Source: peripheral blood, taken in a trial of Ad26.COV2.S vaccine versus placebo. The receptors originated from a person between 18 and 65 years old who received the Ad26.COV2.S COVID-19 vaccine or a placebo.

This chain uses TRBV5-4 with TRBJ1-2; no clear D gene. The V end lost 1 base, the J end lost 0 bases, and 10 bases lay between the germline ends. The CDR3 runs 15 residues. CDR1 is SGHNT, CDR2 YYREEE, per germline (reference sequence). In nucleotides, the CDR3 is TGTGCCAGCAGCTTGCAGGTCTGGTCTAACTATGGCTACACCTTC. It translates to CASSLQVWSNYGYTF.

The chain combines TRBV6-7 with TRBJ2-7; 12 bases fit TRBD1. TRBV6-7 is labeled an ORF, and its function is uncertain. With V trimmed by 6 bases and J by 6 bases, 9 bases remained unmatched. The CDR3 loop spans 15 amino acids. CDR3 residues: CASREDRDRGREQYF. CDR3 coding DNA: TGTGCCAGCAGGGAAGACCGGGACAGGGGGCGCGAGCAGTACTTC.

The gene calls are TRBV20-1 and TRBJ1-5, with 7 nucleotides matching TRBD1. Trimming cost V 3 bases and J 8 bases; bases outside gene matches: 7. The germline gives CDR1 DFQATT, CDR2 SNEGSKA (reference sequence). The CDR3 length is 13 residues. CDR3: CSASGRGIKPQHF. CDR3 sequence (DNA): TGCAGTGCTAGTGGCAGGGGGATTAAGCCCCAGCATTTT.

The J gene is TRBJ2-7, the V gene TRBV5-1, with D possibly being TRBD2 (6 bases). This CDR3 comprises 15 residues. Germline CDR1 and CDR2: SGHRS and YFSETQ. The ends were cut back, 4 bases at V and 2 bases at J, with 16 bases in the middle. CDR3 residues: CASSPAAGNPYEQYF. CDR3 nucleotide sequence: TGCGCCAGCAGCCCCGCCGCGGGGAATCCCTACGAGCAGTACTTC.

The chain recombines TRBV27 with TRBJ1-2, with 8 bases identical to TRBD1. Per the germline V gene, CDR1 is MNHEY and CDR2 is SMNVEV (reference sequence). V gave up 5 bases and J gave up 5 bases; unmatched junction bases: 4. The CDR3 sequence is 13 residues long. The CDR3 DNA reads TGTGCCAGCAGTCCAGGGGGCGCGTATGGCTACACCTTC. It translates to CASSPGGAYGYTF.

The chain carries TRBV19 and TRBJ1-6; D gene uncertain. The germline V gene has CDR1 LNHDA and CDR2 SQIVND (reference sequence). Trimming pared 4 bases from V and 7 bases from J, leaving 14 bases between. There are 15 residues in the CDR3. Written as DNA, the CDR3 is TGTGCCAGTAGTACAGCCATGAGGCTGAATTCACCCCTCCACTTT. As protein: CASSTAMRLNSPLHF.

The rearrangement uses TRBV4-2 and TRBJ2-1; 8 bases align to TRBD2. Germline V lookup: CDR1 LGHNA, CDR2 YNFKEQ. The length of the CDR3 is 17 residues. V shed 3 bases, J shed 7 bases, and the junction held 14 bases outside the gene matches. CDR3 loop: CASSQRALAGFSNEQFF. The CDR3 DNA sequence: TGTGCCAGCAGCCAGCGCGCGCTAGCGGGCTTTTCTAATGAGCAGTTCTTC.

This clone showed up just once. The same CDR3 arises from other DNA sequences in this sample as well. The gene calls are TRBV28 and TRBJ1-5; 8 bases map to TRBD1. The CDR3 spans 15 residues. Germline CDR1 is MDHEN and CDR2 is SYDVKM. The J segment lost 2 bases and the V segment lost 5 bases, leaving 5 bases of the junction unmatched. The CDR3 protein is CASSPTGGGNQPQHF. The CDR3 nucleotides read TGTGCCAGCAGTCCTACAGGGGGTGGCAATCAGCCCCAGCATTTT.

This chain links TRBV9 with TRBJ1-1, with D possibly matching TRBD1 (6 bases). The V end lost 6 bases, the J end lost 0 bases, and 12 bases lay between the germline ends. The CDR3 has 14 residues. Germline CDR1 SGDLS, CDR2 YYNGEE. The CDR3 here is CASTLTGMNTEAFF. As DNA, the CDR3 is TGTGCCAGCACACTTACAGGGATGAACACTGAAGCTTTCTTT.

The chain carries TRBV5-4 and TRBJ1-1; TRBD1 might be the D (5 bases). Germline V gives CDR1 SGHNT, CDR2 YYREEE (reference sequence). The CDR3 length is 13 residues. Trimming cost V 4 bases and J 3 bases, with 10 bases left between them. The CDR3: CASSGGGDTEAFF. The DNA of the CDR3 is TGTGCCAGCAGCGGGGGGGGAGACACTGAAGCTTTCTTT. Looking up the rest from reference TRBV5-4 and TRBJ1-1 gives the full variable domain: ETGVTQSPTHLIKTRGQQVTLRCSSQSGHNTVSWYQQALGQGPQFIFQYYREEENGRGNFPPRFSGLQFPNYSSELNVNALELDDSALYLCASSGGGDTEAFFGQGTRLTVV.

The gene calls are TRBV29-1 and TRBJ2-1; tentative D call: TRBD1 (5 bases). The CDR3 sequence is 14 residues long. Germline V CDR1 and CDR2: SQVTM, ANQGSEA. Trimming took off 4 bases at V and 7 bases at J, with 17 bases between the two ends. CDR3 region: CSVVRGRRRNEQFF. The CDR3 DNA reads TGCAGCGTTGTAAGGGGCCGACGACGGAATGAGCAGTTCTTC.

The chain employs TRBV2 and TRBJ2-2; D call uncertain. CDR1 and CDR2 from the germline V gene are SNHLY and FYNNEI. Trimming removed 3 bases from V and 6 bases from J, with 5 bases in between. The length of the CDR3 is 12 residues. The CDR3 nucleotides read TGTGCCAGCAGTGAGGAACCCGGGGAGCTGTTTTTT. Amino acid sequence: CASSEEPGELFF.

V gene TRBV9 combines with J gene TRBJ2-7; D gene ambiguous. V lost 0 bases, J lost 0 bases, and 10 bases lay in between. The CDR3 is 15 residues long. Germline-derived CDR1 and CDR2 are SGDLS and YYNGEE. In nucleotides, the CDR3 is TGTGCCAGCAGCGTAGGAGCAGCGTCCTCCTACGAGCAGTACTTC. Protein product: CASSVGAASSYEQYF.

The genes are TRBV29-1 and TRBJ2-7, with 8 bases identical to TRBD1. Germline CDR1 is SQVTM and CDR2 is ANQGSEA. V was pared by 7 bases and J by 3 bases, with 5 bases of the junction left unmatched. The CDR3 is 12 amino acids. In DNA, the CDR3 is TGCAGCGCCTCAGGGGGCCTCTACGAGCAGTACTTC. Residues: CSASGGLYEQYF.

The chain has TRBV28 and TRBJ2-7; a weak D match, TRBD2 (6 bases). Germline V gene data show CDR1 as MDHEN and CDR2 as SYDVKM. V was pared by 11 bases and J by 0 bases, with 14 bases between. There are 13 residues in the CDR3. The CDR3 region is CAHGGQYSYEQYF. CDR3 DNA: TGTGCCCACGGAGGGCAGTACTCCTACGAGCAGTACTTC.

The chain employs TRBV5-4 and TRBJ2-3; TRBD2 agrees at 8 bases. This CDR3 spans 16 amino acids. V dropped 0 bases and J dropped 2; count of bases not matched to a gene: 5. Looked up from germline, CDR1 is SGHNT and CDR2 is YYREEE (reference sequence). Written as DNA, the CDR3 is TGTGCCAGCAGCTTGGCACGGGGGGGCGCCACAGATACGCAGTATTTT. It yields the protein CASSLARGGATDTQYF.

The rearrangement joins TRBV27 to TRBJ1-1; a weak D match, TRBD1 (6 bases). There are 17 residues in the CDR3. Germline lookup yields CDR1 MNHEY and CDR2 SMNVEV (reference sequence). V lost 0 bases, J lost 1 base, and 15 bases lay in between. CDR3: CASSLSRRGIGNTEAFF. As DNA, the CDR3 is TGTGCCAGCAGTTTATCCAGGAGGGGGATTGGGAACACTGAAGCTTTCTTT.

This clone was counted a single time. This chain joins TRBV9 and TRBJ1-4; D is ambiguous. V gave up 0 bases and J gave up 5 bases, with 11 bases separating them. Germline CDR1 SGDLS, CDR2 YYNGEE. The CDR3 is 15 residues long. DNA of the CDR3: TGTGCCAGCAGCGTAGGTGGTGGAGGGAATGAAAAACTGTTTTTT. This encodes CASSVGGGGNEKLFF.

This rearrangement joins TRBV11-2 to TRBJ1-4; 9 bases are shared with TRBD1. CDR3 length: 15 residues. J gave up 3 bases and V 5 bases, and 4 bases lay outside the gene matches. CDR1 SGHAT and CDR2 FQNNGV come from the germline V gene. For the CDR3, the DNA is TGTGCCAGCAGCGACCGACAGGGGGCTAATGAAAAACTGTTTTTT. Protein sequence: CASSDRQGANEKLFF.

The chain joins TRBV7-8 to TRBJ1-2; D may be TRBD1 (5 bases). Per the germline V gene, CDR1 is SGHVS and CDR2 is FQNEAQ. CDR3 length equals 13 residues. V was cut by 5 bases and J by 5 bases, with 12 bases left in between. CDR3: CASSQRDLYGYTF. The DNA of the CDR3 is TGTGCCAGCAGCCAACGGGACCTATATGGCTACACCTTC.

The gene calls are TRBV27 and TRBJ1-1, with 7 bases identical to TRBD1. Per the germline V gene, CDR1 is MNHEY and CDR2 is SMNVEV (reference sequence). The CDR3 sequence is 15 residues long. The V segment lost 0 bases and the J segment 5 bases; nucleotides outside the gene matches: 6. The CDR3 sequence: CASSLSRGPSTEAFF. CDR3 nucleotides: TGTGCCAGCAGTTTATCGAGGGGGCCGAGTACTGAAGCTTTCTTT.

The gene calls are TRBV7-9 and TRBJ1-1; D is perhaps TRBD1 (5 bases). Germline CDR1 reads SEHNR; CDR2 reads FQNEAQ (reference sequence). Trimming removed 4 bases from V and 4 bases from J, with 19 bases in between. The CDR3 runs to 16 residues. For the CDR3, the DNA is TGTGCCAGCAGCTCCGGGGCAGGGAGAAGGGTCACTGAAGCTTTCTTT. The encoded protein is CASSSGAGRRVTEAFF.

This chain joins TRBV6-1 and TRBJ2-1; tentative D call: TRBD2 (6 bases). The CDR3 is 14 amino acids. The germline V gene has CDR1 MNHNS and CDR2 SASEGT. V was shortened by 1 base and J by 9 bases, with 13 bases between the two germline ends. CDR3 residues: CASSEGWGVTEQFF. CDR3 sequence (DNA): TGTGCCAGCAGTGAAGGCTGGGGGGTTACTGAGCAGTTCTTC.

This chain connects TRBV28 to TRBJ2-6, with a weak D call TRBD2 (7 bases). V was pared by 6 bases and J by 0 bases, with 18 bases between. This CDR3 comprises 18 residues. From germline, CDR1 is MDHEN and CDR2 SYDVKM. For the CDR3, the DNA is TGTGCCAGCAGCTCCGGCGCGGGGGCCAACTCTGGGGCCAACGTCCTGACTTTC. It codes for CASSSGAGANSGANVLTF.

Comment on this clone: Other nucleotide sequences in the sample specify the same CDR3. The gene calls are TRBV5-1 and TRBJ2-7, with 7 bases that match TRBD1. Germline loops: CDR1 SGHRS, CDR2 YFSETQ. The length of the CDR3 is 13 residues. V gave up 4 bases and J gave up 3 bases; unmatched junction bases: 4. The CDR3 bases are TGCGCCAGCAGCCCGGGACAGCTCTACGAGCAGTACTTC. Translation gives CASSPGQLYEQYF.